These 26 T cell receptor beta chains were sequenced from one sample in a study of regulatory T cells in long-lasting Graves disease. Sequencing libraries for TCR beta were prepared with iRepertoire HTBI primers and Arm-PCR of CDR3 regions. Each CDR3 protein gets one entry after TCRdb re-called the multiplex PCR reads with MiXCR. The repertoire holds about 470,000 distinct CDR3 sequences, with roughly 20% as singletons. Time point: persistent/refractory GD, antithyroid drugs over 5 years with positive TRAb. The TCR library was made from RNA extracted from PBMCs. The source material was peripheral blood mononuclear cells (PBMCs), sampled when the disease was refractory, from a patient treated with antithyroid drugs. The receptors stem from a female donor with Graves disease.

This clonotype was seen ten or more times. V is TRBV11-2 and J is TRBJ1-1; D is undetermined. CDR3 length: 13 amino acids. The germline V gene has CDR1 SGHAT and CDR2 FQNNGV. V gave up 4 bases and J gave up 1 base, with 7 bases separating them. The CDR3 DNA reads TGTGCCAGCAGCTCAACCCCGAACACTGAAGCTTTCTTT. As protein: CASSSTPNTEAFF.

Here the CDR3 reads CASSQEGLAGGRTGELFF. CDR3 nucleotide sequence: TGCGCCAGCAGCCAAGAAGGTCTAGCGGGAGGGAGAACCGGGGAGCTGTTTTTT. This chain joins TRBV4-1 and TRBJ2-2, with 12 bases that match TRBD2. There are 18 residues in the CDR3. The V gene end was trimmed by 0 bases and the J gene end by 5 bases; junction bases not matched to a gene: 7. Germline V gives CDR1 MGHRA, CDR2 YSYEKL.

Note on this clonotype: A read error may be the cause here, since a much bigger clone is one base away. Because the CDR3 is missing its conserved closing phenylalanine or tryptophan, this is likely a read error. CDR3 in amino acids: CASSQEAGYTEAFL. The CDR3 DNA is TGTGCCAGCAGCCAAGAGGCGGGATACACTGAAGCTTTCCTT. The gene calls are TRBV3-1 and TRBJ1-1; unclear D gene. V was cut by 0 bases and J by 3 bases, with 8 bases left in between. The germline V gene encodes CDR1 LGHDT and CDR2 YNNKEL (reference sequence). The CDR3 covers 14 residues.

This clonotype was observed many times. The V call is TRBV5-1, the J call TRBJ2-7; possible D gene TRBD2, 6 bases. Germline assignment: CDR1 SGHRS and CDR2 YFSETQ. This CDR3 has 14 amino acids. With 4 bases removed from V and 5 bases from J, the gap between germline ends came to 16 bases. CDR3 sequence reads: CASSIEAGLDEQYF. The CDR3 DNA follows: TGCGCCAGCAGCATAGAGGCGGGGCTCGACGAGCAGTACTTC.

There are a few counts of this clonotype. The rearrangement joins TRBV11-1 to TRBJ2-1, with D unresolved. The CDR3 has 14 residues. The ends were cut back, 5 bases at V and 3 bases at J, with 11 bases in the middle. The germline V gene encodes CDR1 SGHAT and CDR2 FQDESV (reference sequence). The CDR3 protein is CASSPDVSYNEQFF. The CDR3 DNA follows: TGTGCCAGCAGCCCAGACGTCAGCTACAATGAGCAGTTCTTC. Full variable domain (missing parts from reference TRBV11-1 and TRBJ2-1): EAEVAQSPRYKITEKSQAVAFWCDPISGHATLYWYRQILGQGPELLVQFQDESVVDDSQLPKDRFSAERLKGVDSTLKIQPAELGDSAMYLCASSPDVSYNEQFFGPGTRLTVL.

The chain employs TRBV4-1 and TRBJ2-7, with a tentative D call TRBD2 (6 bases). Germline assignment: CDR1 MGHRA and CDR2 YSYEKL. The CDR3 is 16 residues long. Trimming stripped 0 bases from V and 5 bases from J, with 17 bases between. This chain's CDR3 is CASSQEGRLRAHEQYF. CDR3 nucleotide sequence: TGCGCCAGCAGCCAAGAGGGGAGGTTGAGGGCCCACGAGCAGTACTTC.

This clonotype has ten or more counts. This sequence joins TRBV28 and TRBJ2-2; 7 bases are shared with TRBD2. J lost 0 bases, V lost 4 bases, and 5 bases had no gene match. This CDR3 contains 16 residues. Germline V lookup: CDR1 MDHEN, CDR2 SYDVKM. This chain's CDR3 is CASSSGEGPNTGELFF. For the CDR3, the DNA is TGTGCCAGCAGTTCCGGGGAGGGGCCGAACACCGGGGAGCTGTTTTTT. Looking up the rest from reference TRBV28 and TRBJ2-2 gives the full variable domain: DVKVTQSSRYLVKRTGEKVFLECVQDMDHENMFWYRQDPGLGLRLIYFSYDVKMKEKGDIPEGYSVSREKKERFSLILESASTNQTSMYLCASSSGEGPNTGELFFGEGSRLTVL.

The J gene is TRBJ2-7, the V gene TRBV7-9; 9 bases are a match to TRBD1. The germline V gene encodes CDR1 SEHNR and CDR2 FQNEAQ (reference sequence). The V and J ends lost 3 bases and 5 bases, in that order; junction bases with no gene match: 5. CDR3 length: 14 residues. Here the CDR3 reads CASSFDRGVHEQYF. The DNA of the CDR3 is TGTGCCAGCAGCTTTGACAGGGGGGTCCACGAGCAGTACTTC.

Details on this clonotype: A single base separates this from a much larger clone, so it may be a read error. The V call is TRBV28, the J call TRBJ1-3, with D perhaps TRBD1 (6 bases). CDR1 and CDR2 from the germline V gene are MDHEN and SYDVKM. The length of the CDR3 is 20 residues. CDR3 loop: CATSFNTKGHHGSSGNTIYF. The CDR3 nucleotides are TGTGCCACCAGTTTTAACACGAAGGGACACCACGGGAGCTCTGGAAACACCATATATTTT.

V and J are TRBV4-1 and TRBJ2-5, with D perhaps TRBD2 (6 bases). The V and J ends lost 3 bases and 4 bases respectively, with 12 bases between them. The V gene's germline CDR1 is MGHRA and CDR2 YSYEKL. The CDR3 is 14 residues long. CDR3 coding DNA: TGCGCCAGCAGCCACTCCGGGACTTCAGAGACCCAGTACTTC. Encoded protein: CASSHSGTSETQYF.

This clonotype turned up a few times. The rearrangement joins TRBV11-2 to TRBJ1-1; 9 nucleotides align to TRBD1. Germline V gene data show CDR1 as SGHAT and CDR2 as FQNNGV. This CDR3 is 17 amino acids long. The J segment lost 2 bases and the V segment lost 5 bases, leaving 12 bases of the junction unmatched. In nucleotides, the CDR3 is TGTGCCAGCAGCGGAGGGGGGACAGGGAGGTTTAACACTGAAGCTTTCTTT. Translating gives CASSGGGTGRFNTEAFF.

The chain recombines TRBV18 with TRBJ1-1; D not resolved. The CDR3 has 14 residues. CDR1 and CDR2 from the germline V gene are KGHSH and LQKENI. V was pared by 3 bases and J by 6 bases, with 14 bases between. CDR3 residues: CASSPGPRNAEAFF. Written as DNA, the CDR3 is TGTGCCAGCTCACCTGGTCCACGGAATGCTGAAGCTTTCTTT.

The chain joins TRBV27 to TRBJ2-1, with 8 bases matching TRBD2. Germline V CDR1 and CDR2: MNHEY, SMNVEV (reference sequence). The V segment lost 3 bases and the J segment 6 bases; nucleotides outside the gene matches: 10. The CDR3 covers 16 residues. CDR3 sequence (DNA): TGTGCCAGCAGTTTGGCGGGACTAGGCGTATCCAATGAGCAGTTCTTC. Its translation: CASSLAGLGVSNEQFF.

This clonotype was detected a few times. The V gene is TRBV5-1, the J gene TRBJ1-6, with 9 bases that match TRBD1. The CDR3 spans 16 residues. The germline V gene has CDR1 SGHRS and CDR2 YFSETQ. J was trimmed by 10 bases and V by 0 bases; bases with no gene match: 8. This chain's CDR3 is CASSLGTGDFGSPLHF. CDR3 in DNA: TGCGCCAGCAGCTTGGGGACAGGGGATTTTGGATCACCCCTCCACTTT.

This clonotype was counted at least ten times. The chain links TRBV5-1 to TRBJ1-1; 7 nucleotides match TRBD1. From germline, CDR1 is SGHRS and CDR2 YFSETQ. The CDR3 has 17 amino acids. The V segment lost 6 bases and the J segment 1 base; nucleotides outside the gene matches: 15. This CDR3 is CASKTGAGGTGNTEAFF. The DNA of the CDR3 is TGCGCCAGCAAAACTGGGGCAGGGGGGACCGGGAACACTGAAGCTTTCTTT.

The chain is built from TRBV10-3 and TRBJ2-7; 10 positions match TRBD2. There are 15 residues in the CDR3. Germline CDR1 and CDR2: ENHRY and SYGVKD. The V gene end was trimmed by 3 bases and the J gene end by 2 bases; junction bases not matched to a gene: 4. DNA for the CDR3: TGTGCCATCAGTGAAAGACTAGCGGGTACCTACGAGCAGTACTTC. Translation: CAISERLAGTYEQYF.

This chain links TRBV20-1 with TRBJ2-5, with 15 bases lining up with TRBD2. CDR3 length: 14 residues. Germline-derived CDR1 and CDR2 are DFQATT and SNEGSKA (reference sequence). The V and J ends lost 5 bases and 3 bases, in that order; junction bases with no gene match: 1. This CDR3 reads CSAGLAGGEETQYF. For the CDR3, the DNA is TGCAGTGCTGGACTAGCGGGAGGGGAAGAGACCCAGTACTTC.

Remarks on this clonotype: Possible read error: a much larger clone is one base away. Given the absence of the conserved phenylalanine or tryptophan at the CDR3 end, a read error is likely. The chain employs TRBV28 and TRBJ1-1; D is unclear. V was shortened by 6 bases and J by 4 bases, with 9 bases between the two germline ends. Germline V gene data show CDR1 as MDHEN and CDR2 as SYDVKM. The CDR3 contains 12 residues. The CDR3 reads CASSQNPTEAFI. The CDR3 coding sequence is TGTGCCAGCAGCCAAAACCCCACTGAAGCTTTCATT.

This chain links TRBV6-5 with TRBJ2-5; D is undetermined. The CDR3 covers 13 residues. Germline V gene sequence: CDR1 MNHEY, CDR2 SVGAGI. With 3 bases removed from V and 3 bases from J, the gap between germline ends came to 8 bases. In DNA form, the CDR3 reads TGTGCCAGCAGTTATACACGGAAAGAGACCCAGTACTTC. Translated, it gives CASSYTRKETQYF.

The rearrangement joins TRBV2 to TRBJ2-1, with 11 positions matching TRBD2. This CDR3 spans 17 amino acids. Germline CDR1 is SNHLY and CDR2 is FYNNEI. V lost 0 bases, J lost 3 bases, and 4 bases stayed unmatched. CDR3 sequence: CASSEARTSGGYNEQFF. CDR3 sequence (DNA): TGTGCCAGCAGTGAAGCGCGTACTAGCGGGGGCTACAATGAGCAGTTCTTC.

Worth noting for this clonotype: Given a much more abundant clone one base away, this may be a read error. The rearrangement links TRBV6-1 to TRBJ2-7, with D maybe TRBD2 (6 bases). CDR3 length: 14 amino acids. Germline CDR1 reads MNHNS; CDR2 reads SASEGT. Trimming stripped 6 bases from V and 3 bases from J, with 15 bases between. The CDR3 DNA reads TGTGCCAGCAGCTCTCGACTAGTCATCTACGAGCAGTACTTC. It yields the protein CASSSRLVIYEQYF.

This clonotype has ten or more counts. J is TRBJ1-1 and V is TRBV30, with D maybe TRBD1 (5 bases). The V and J ends lost 0 bases and 11 bases respectively, with 22 bases between them. Germline CDR1 reads GTSNPN; CDR2 reads SVGIG (reference sequence). CDR3 length: 15 amino acids. The CDR3 spells CAWSVRAGRGVRAFF. CDR3 sequence (DNA): TGTGCCTGGAGTGTACGAGCGGGACGGGGGGTTCGGGCTTTCTTT.

CDR3 DNA: TGTGCCAGCAGCCCCACTAGATCCCGGGAGACCCAGTACTTC. It specifies CASSPTRSRETQYF. The chain uses TRBV7-6 and TRBJ2-5; a possible D gene is TRBD2 (5 bases). Germline V CDR1 and CDR2: SGHVS, FNYEAQ. The CDR3 has 14 amino acids. V gave up 5 bases and J gave up 5 bases, with 15 bases separating them.

The sample holds a few counts of this clonotype. V usage is TRBV12-3 or TRBV12-4 and J usage is TRBJ1-5; TRBD1 aligns across 11 bases. The CDR3 runs 14 residues. The junction had 4 bases not matched to a gene; V was cut back by 6 bases and J by 6 bases. DNA of the CDR3: TGTGCCAGCAGCGGGACAGGGGGGGTTCAGCCCCAGCATTTT. This translates into CASSGTGGVQPQHF.

DNA for the CDR3: TGTGCCAGCAGTTCCGAGACGCGTAACTATGGCTACACCTTC. Encoded protein: CASSSETRNYGYTF. This sequence joins TRBV6-5 and TRBJ1-2; the D is unclear. Germline V gene lookup returns CDR1 MNHEY and CDR2 SVGAGI. V was pared by 4 bases and J by 1 base, with 10 bases between. The CDR3 is made up of 14 amino acids.

This clonotype has at least ten counts. This sequence joins TRBV30 and TRBJ2-7; possible D gene TRBD2, 5 bases. The CDR3 length is 14 residues. Germline V gives CDR1 GTSNPN, CDR2 SVGIG (reference sequence). V was clipped by 8 bases and J by 0 bases, with 17 bases between them. Here the CDR3 reads CATTPPGLSYEQYF. The DNA of the CDR3 is TGTGCCACGACCCCCCCAGGACTCTCCTACGAGCAGTACTTC. The full variable domain, in which reference TRBV30 and TRBJ2-7 provide the parts outside the CDR3, is SQTIHQWPATLVQPVGSPLSLECTVEGTSNPNLYWYRQAAGRGLQLLFYSVGIGQISSEVPQNLSASRPQDRQFILSSKKLLLSDSGFYLCATTPPGLSYEQYFGPGTRLTVT.